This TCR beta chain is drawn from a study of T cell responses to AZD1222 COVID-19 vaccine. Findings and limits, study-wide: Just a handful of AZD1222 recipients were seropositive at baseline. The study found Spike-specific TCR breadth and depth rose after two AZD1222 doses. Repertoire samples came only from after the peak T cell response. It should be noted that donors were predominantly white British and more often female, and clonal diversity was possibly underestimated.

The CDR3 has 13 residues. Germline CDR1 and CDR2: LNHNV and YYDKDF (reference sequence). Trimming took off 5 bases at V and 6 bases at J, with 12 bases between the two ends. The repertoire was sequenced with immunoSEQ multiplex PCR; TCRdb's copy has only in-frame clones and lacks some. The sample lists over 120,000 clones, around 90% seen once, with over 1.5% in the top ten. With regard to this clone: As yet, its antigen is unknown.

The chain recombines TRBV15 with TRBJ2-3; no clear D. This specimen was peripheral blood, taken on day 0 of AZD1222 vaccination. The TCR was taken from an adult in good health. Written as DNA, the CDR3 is TGTGCCACCAGCGTTAGACTGGGGGATACGCAGTATTTT. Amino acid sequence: CATSVRLGDTQYF. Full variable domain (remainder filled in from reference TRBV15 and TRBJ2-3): DAMVIQNPRYQVTQFGKPVTLSCSQTLNHNVMYWYQQKSSQAPKLLFHYYDKDFNNEADTPDNFQSRRPNTSFCFLDIRSPGLGDTAMYLCATSVRLGDTQYFGPGTRLTVL.